Listed below are T cell receptor beta chains from one sample, sequenced in a study of cytomegalovirus exposure and HLA in healthy donors. The data were produced by immunoSEQ multiplex PCR, yet TCRdb's version contains in-frame clones alone and is incomplete. The sample yields some 350,000 clones, roughly nine tenths seen once. Input material: PBMCs. Source of these receptors: a woman in her twenties or thirties in good health and CMV-seropositive. CDR3s include the opening cysteine and the closing phenylalanine or tryptophan. D genes are given only for firm matches. The size field is filled for only some rows; it gives once, few, many or a size class.

clone_size,j_call,d_call,v_call,cdr3_nt,cdr3_aa
once,TRBJ2-7,TRBD1,TRBV27,TGTGCCAGCAGTTTATACAGGGGAAATTACGAGCAGTACTTC,CASSLYRGNYEQYF
.,TRBJ1-2,.,TRBV6-5,TGTGCCAGCAGTTACTCACACACAGTTGTCAATGGCTACACCTTC,CASSYSHTVVNGYTF
.,TRBJ1-5,.,TRBV19,TGTGCCAGTAGTTGGAAACAGGGTATTCAGCCCCAGCATTTT,CASSWKQGIQPQHF
.,TRBJ2-7,TRBD1,TRBV7-6,TGTGCCAGCAGCCGGGACAGGGTCTACGAGCAGTACTTC,CASSRDRVYEQYF
.,TRBJ1-2,.,TRBV14,TGTGCCAGCAGCCAAGTGAGAGGGGGTTTCTATGGCTACACCTTC,CASSQVRGGFYGYTF
.,TRBJ2-7,TRBD1,TRBV19,TGTGCCAGTAGCAGAACAGGGGTCTACGAGCAGTACTTC,CASSRTGVYEQYF
.,TRBJ1-5,TRBD1,TRBV7-8,TGTGCCAGCAGCCCGAGGACAGGGCGCAATCAGCCCCAGCATTTT,CASSPRTGRNQPQHF
.,TRBJ2-1,TRBD2,TRBV2,TGTGCCAGCAGTGTAGCGGGGGCCCGGGGGGAGCAGTTCTTC,CASSVAGARGEQFF
.,TRBJ2-5,TRBD1,TRBV2,TGTGCCAGCAGTGAGGACAGGGGGCGCCCGGAGACCCAGTACTTC,CASSEDRGRPETQYF
.,TRBJ2-7,TRBD2,TRBV9,TGTGCCAGCAGCGTAGCTAGCGGAGGATACGAGCAGTACTTC,CASSVASGGYEQYF
.,TRBJ1-3,TRBD1,TRBV6-1,TGTGCCAGCAGTGAATGGGACAGGGACTCTGGAAACACCATATATTTT,CASSEWDRDSGNTIYF
.,TRBJ2-7,TRBD1,TRBV27,TGTGCCAGCAGTGCGACAGGGCCCACCTACGAGCAGTACTTC,CASSATGPTYEQYF
.,TRBJ1-5,.,TRBV29-1,TGCAGCGTTGGGGTGAGCAATCAGCCCCAGCATTTT,CSVGVSNQPQHF
.,TRBJ2-3,.,TRBV2,TGTGCCAGCAGACGGGAGTCAGATACGCAGTATTTT,CASRRESDTQYF
.,TRBJ2-7,.,TRBV6-5,TGTGCCAGCAGCCCCCCCACAGGCTACGAGCAGTACTTC,CASSPPTGYEQYF
.,TRBJ2-7,TRBD1,TRBV4-1,TGCGCCAGCAGCCCGGGACAGGGGGCTTTGGGGGAGCAGTACTTC,CASSPGQGALGEQYF
.,TRBJ1-5,.,TRBV14,TGTGCCAGCAGGGGGACGGCGATCCAGCATTTT,CASRGTAIQHF
.,TRBJ2-2,.,TRBV5-3,TGTGCCAGAAGACGGGGAGTGTCCGGGGAGCTGTTTTTT,CARRRGVSGELFF
.,TRBJ2-5,.,TRBV5-1,TGCGCCAGCAGCACCGGCGGGCCTGTGGTGGAGACCCAGTACTTC,CASSTGGPVVETQYF
.,TRBJ2-1,.,TRBV28,TGTGCCAGCAGGGAAGACAGCTACAATGAGCAGTTCTTC,CASREDSYNEQFF
.,TRBJ1-4,.,TRBV6-5,TGTGCCAGCAGTTACTCCAGGGGCGCAACTAATGAAAAACTGTTTTTT,CASSYSRGATNEKLFF
.,TRBJ2-2,.,TRBV4-3,TGCGCCAGCAGCCAAGATAGGACCCGTACCGGGGAGCTGTTTTTT,CASSQDRTRTGELFF
.,TRBJ1-4,.,TRBV7-8,TGTGCCAGCACCAGGGAAAGCAATGAAAAACTGTTTTTT,CASTRESNEKLFF
once,TRBJ2-7,.,TRBV7-9,TGTGCCAGCAGCCCAGGCGGGGAATCCTACGAGCAGTACTTC,CASSPGGESYEQYF
.,TRBJ2-3,.,TRBV30,TGTGCCTGGAGTGAGCAGCGAACAGATACGCAGTATTTT,CAWSEQRTDTQYF
.,TRBJ2-2,.,TRBV30,TGTGCCTGGAGGGTGAGGGCGAGGTCCGGGGAGCTGTTTTTT,CAWRVRARSGELFF
.,TRBJ1-2,.,TRBV4-1,TGCGCCAGCAGCCATGGGGACGGTGATGGCTACACCTTC,CASSHGDGDGYTF